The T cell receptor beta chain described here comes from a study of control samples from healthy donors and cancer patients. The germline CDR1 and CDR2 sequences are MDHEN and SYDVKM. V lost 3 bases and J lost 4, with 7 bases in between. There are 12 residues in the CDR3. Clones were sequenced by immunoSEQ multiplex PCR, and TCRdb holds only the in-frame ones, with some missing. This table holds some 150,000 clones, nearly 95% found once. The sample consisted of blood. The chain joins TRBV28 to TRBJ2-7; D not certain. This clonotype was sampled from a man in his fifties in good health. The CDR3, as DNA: TGTGCCAGCAGTTTGGTGGGGTACGAGCAGTACTTC. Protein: CASSLVGYEQYF.